The present T cell receptor beta chain was sequenced within a study of sequential checkpoint blockade in melanoma (dated by TCRdb to the late 2010s). Looking at the study overall: Patients were assigned by 1:1 randomization to either first-line nivolumab followed by ipilimumab (arm A) or ipilimumab followed by nivolumab (arm B). Maintenance nivolumab came after each of the two trial sequences. What the study reported, not specific to this receptor: Larger, independent patient cohorts are needed to validate the response-prediction model that combines TCR metrics and mutation burden.

TCRbeta CDR3 regions were immunosequenced from genomic DNA with the immunoSEQ Assay. Before high-throughput sequencing, the genomic DNA was amplified using bias-controlled multiplex PCR. As for the authors' bioinformatics: To quantify the absolute abundance of each unique TCRbeta CDR3 region, the sequences were collapsed and filtered. Clonality, defined as 1 minus Pielou's evenness, was calculated using productive rearrangements only. A previously published method was used to identify clones whose frequencies were significantly greater in on-treatment samples than in baseline samples. Here the immuneACCESS table is served through TCRdb, limited to in-frame sequences with V and J called. Missing clones are a known gap in these copies; in checked studies unresolved V genes cover under half, and the rest lacks a known reason. That table gives V, J and clone size, and the DNA gave D and trimming. In all, the sample holds 15,000 to 20,000 clones, and more than 55% of those were seen once. Of the sample, 10% to 15% is held by the ten largest clones.

Per the publication, the treatment or condition label means: randomized to nivolumab then ipilimumab (arm A) or the reverse (arm B). Prior DNA-damaging chemotherapy had not been received by any trial patient. On a FACS Aria II flow cytometer, live CD3+CD8+ cells that were negative for CD19 and CD56 were sorted from thawed PBMCs. Samples were obtained from patients with melanoma enrolled in CheckMate 064, a randomized, open-label phase II trial of sequential checkpoint blockade. Leukapheresis was used to collect peripheral blood mononuclear cells, which were then purified with Ficoll-Paque and frozen in human serum with roughly 10% DMSO. Immediately after sorting, the purity of the sorted blood CD3+CD8+ cells was confirmed to be >98%, and DNA was then extracted. The germline V gene sets CDR1 to SQVTM and CDR2 to ANQGSEA. The V and J ends are trimmed by 6 bases and 3 bases, leaving 20 bases between them. Spanning cysteine to phenylalanine, the CDR3 consists of 16 amino acids. Here the CDR3 DNA is all that survives: 48 bases in frame from base 1.

This clone was counted once. Its antigen is still unknown. No much larger clone is present one base from it, and per-base qualities are unavailable. The TCR originated in a human donor with melanoma. The rearrangement combines TRBV29-1 with TRBJ2-2, with a weak D call of TRBD1 (7 bases match). The sample consisted of CD8+ T cells sorted from blood (inferred from file names), taken from a patient given nivolumab and ipilimumab in sequence. The CDR3 is CSVRGTEPLYTGELFF. The bases read TGCAGCGTCCGCGGGACAGAACCCCTGTACACCGGGGAGCTGTTTTTT.